The entry below describes one T cell receptor beta chain. What it recognizes is unknown. This sample is drawn from a study of T cell responses to AZD1222 COVID-19 vaccine. V lost 2 bases, J lost 3 bases, and 10 bases lay in between. CDR1 MDHEN and CDR2 SYDVKM come from the germline V gene. This CDR3 region has 14 residues. Points from the study as a whole: The sample set comprised mostly white British donors with more females, and clonal diversity was possibly underestimated. Mapped onto spike, vaccine-associated CD4 TCRs spanned it and were dominant at 160-218 and 743-854.

Clones were read by immunoSEQ multiplex PCR, and TCRdb kept only the in-frame ones, dropping some. The table lists approximately 100,000 clones, about 95% of them singletons. The chain links TRBV28 to TRBJ1-2; TRBD1 is a possible D gene (5 bases). The material sequenced was peripheral blood, taken on day 0 of AZD1222 vaccination. This receptor was taken from an adult in good health. CDR3 protein: CASSLGVGDYGYTF. The DNA of the CDR3 is TGTGCCAGCAGTTTAGGGGTAGGGGACTATGGCTACACCTTC.